This paragraph covers one T cell receptor beta chain sequence. The antigen remains undetermined. This sample is drawn from a study of CD8+CD57+ T cells in acquired aplastic anemia. Across the study: Each DNA sample taken from sorted CD4+ and CD8+ cells came to about 3 ug on average.

Profiling that covered TCR beta VDJ and CDR3 relied on genomic DNA as its template. TCRdb redid the calling of the reads with MiXCR, one entry per CDR3 protein. Of fewer than 200,000 distinct CDR3 sequences listed, about 60% were seen once; the top ten hold about 41%. This CDR3 is 13 amino acids long. Germline V gene data show CDR1 as SGHVS and CDR2 as FQNEAQ. With 0 bases removed from V and 0 bases from J, the gap between germline ends came to 2 bases. Overall study results and limits: Sharing between patients and controls was observed for twenty-nine CD8+ CDR3 sequences.

The sequence was obtained from a human donor in good health. Sequenced input: sorted CD4+, CD8+, or CD8+CD57+ T cells (not recorded which) from PBMCs. The V and J genes are TRBV7-8 and TRBJ1-1, with D unresolved. The CDR3 DNA follows: TGTGCCAGCAGCTTAGCCCTGAACACTGAAGCTTTCTTT. Amino acid sequence: CASSLALNTEAFF.